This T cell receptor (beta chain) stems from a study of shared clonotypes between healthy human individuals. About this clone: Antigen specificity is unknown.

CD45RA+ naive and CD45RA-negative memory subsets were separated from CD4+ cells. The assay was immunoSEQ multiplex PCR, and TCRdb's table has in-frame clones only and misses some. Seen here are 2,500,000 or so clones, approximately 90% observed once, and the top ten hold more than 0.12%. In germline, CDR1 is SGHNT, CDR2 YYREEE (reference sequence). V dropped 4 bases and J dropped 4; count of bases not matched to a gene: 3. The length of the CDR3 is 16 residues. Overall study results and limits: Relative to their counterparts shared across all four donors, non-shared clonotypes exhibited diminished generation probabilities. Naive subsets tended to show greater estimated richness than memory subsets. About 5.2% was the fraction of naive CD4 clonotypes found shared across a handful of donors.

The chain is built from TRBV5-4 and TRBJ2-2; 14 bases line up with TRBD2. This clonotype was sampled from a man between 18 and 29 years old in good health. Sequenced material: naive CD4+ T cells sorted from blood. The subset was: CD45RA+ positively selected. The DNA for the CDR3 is TGTGCCAGCAGCAAAGGGACTAGCGGGAGCACCGGGGAGCTGTTTTTT. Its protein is CASSKGTSGSTGELFF.